The subject of this entry is one T cell receptor (beta chain). The sample is drawn from a study of shared clonotypes between healthy human individuals. Trimming removed 0 bases from V and 5 bases from J, with 6 bases in between. The V gene's germline CDR1 is SGHRS and CDR2 YFSETQ. The length of the CDR3 is 13 residues. Clones were sequenced by immunoSEQ multiplex PCR, and TCRdb holds only the in-frame ones, with some missing. The sample shows fewer than 550,000 clones, over 60% of them seen only once. Sequencing was carried out using PBMCs. The receptor comes from a woman aged 40 to 55 in good health. Some clones in this sample may be carry-over from other donors' samples. The genes are TRBV5-1 and TRBJ2-1; D gene unclear. CDR3 sequence reads: CASSLAGHNEQFF. The CDR3 DNA reads as TGCGCCAGCAGCTTGGCTGGCCACAATGAGCAGTTCTTC. The full variable domain, rest sourced from reference TRBV5-1 and TRBJ2-1, is KAGVTQTPRYLIKTRGQQVTLSCSPISGHRSVSWYQQTPGQGLQFLFEYFSETQRNKGNFPGRFSGRQFSNSRSEMNVSTLELGDSALYLCASSLAGHNEQFFGPGTRLTVL.